A selection of T cell receptor beta chains follows, all from one sample in a study of control samples from healthy donors and cancer patients. Only in-frame clones appear in the TCRdb table, and some are missing; sequencing was by immunoSEQ multiplex PCR. The sample consists of about 78,000 clones, roughly nine tenths of them appearing once. Sequenced sample: blood. All receptors come from a woman between 55 and 75 years old in good health. Each CDR3 is given with its conserved first and last residue. The D gene is left open where the match is weak. Clone sizes are given selectively: once, few, many, or a class where the clone is expanded.

TRBD2 - TRBJ2-1 TRBV18 CASSPGLAFSYNEQFF TGTGCCAGCTCACCGGGACTAGCGTTTTCCTACAATGAGCAGTTCTTC
- - TRBJ2-5 TRBV28 CASSLSPSAAQETQYF TGTGCCAGCAGTTTAAGCCCATCGGCAGCGCAAGAGACCCAGTACTTC
TRBD1 - TRBJ1-2 TRBV7-9 CASSRDRVLSGYTF TGTGCCAGCAGCCGGGACAGGGTACTAAGTGGCTACACCTTC
- - TRBJ1-2 TRBV2 CASSEDGRGGYTF TGTGCCAGCAGTGAAGACGGCAGAGGGGGCTACACCTTC
TRBD2 - TRBJ2-3 TRBV5-1 CASSHGLAGGLSGTDTQYF TGCGCCAGCAGCCACGGACTAGCGGGGGGGCTTTCTGGCACAGATACGCAGTATTTT
- - TRBJ2-3 TRBV7-3 CASSLGGRSIDTQYF TGTGCCAGCAGCTTAGGAGGGAGGTCGATAGATACGCAGTATTTT
- - TRBJ2-2 TRBV2 CASSITGTTGELFF TGTGCCAGCAGTATTACAGGGACGACCGGGGAGCTGTTTTTT
- - TRBJ2-7 TRBV4-1 CASSQLISGPYEQYF TGCGCCAGCAGCCAACTTATCTCGGGACCCTACGAGCAGTACTTC
TRBD1 - TRBJ1-4 TRBV7-9 CASSTRTGGDEKLFF TGTGCCAGCAGCACCCGGACAGGAGGGGACGAAAAACTGTTTTTT
- - TRBJ1-1 TRBV7-2 CASSLGHSNTEAFF TGTGCCAGCAGCTTGGGACACTCGAACACTGAAGCTTTCTTT
- - TRBJ2-1 TRBV10-2 CASSALYEAYNEQFF TGCGCCAGCAGTGCCCTATACGAAGCCTACAATGAGCAGTTCTTC
- - TRBJ1-1 TRBV5-1 CASSPGRLNTEAFF TGCGCCAGCAGCCCCGGGCGATTGAACACTGAAGCTTTCTTT
- - TRBJ1-3 TRBV7-9 CASSLSGSSGNTIYF TGTGCCAGCAGCTTATCGGGGAGCTCTGGAAACACCATATATTTT
- - TRBJ1-5 TRBV12-3/TRBV12-4 CASSTGQRPQHF TGTGCCAGCAGTACAGGACAACGTCCCCAGCATTTT
- few TRBJ1-2 TRBV24-1 CATSRDLNYGYTF TGTGCCACCAGCAGGGACCTCAACTATGGCTACACCTTC
- medium-sized TRBJ2-2 TRBV28 CASSWGGHNLNTGELFF TGTGCCAGCTCCTGGGGGGGCCACAATCTGAACACCGGGGAGCTGTTTTTT
- few TRBJ1-6 TRBV4-2 CASSQDPLLGSSYNSPLHF TGTGCCAGCAGCCAAGATCCCCTGCTAGGCAGCTCCTATAATTCACCCCTCCACTTT
- - TRBJ2-7 TRBV5-1 CASSLEPTSYEQYF TGCGCCAGCAGCTTGGAACCGACGTCCTACGAGCAGTACTTC
TRBD1 - TRBJ1-2 TRBV28 CASTTQDRGREGYTF TGTGCCAGCACCACCCAAGACAGGGGGCGCGAGGGCTACACCTTC